A single sample gave rise to the 14 T cell receptor beta chains below, sequenced in a study of shared clonotypes between healthy human individuals. CD45RO-negative, CCR7-positively selected cells formed the naive CD8 fraction, excluding terminally differentiated effector memory CD45RA+ cells. Sequencing was performed with immunoSEQ multiplex PCR; in TCRdb, only in-frame clones are kept and a portion is missing. Among more than 2 million clones, 80% to 95% were seen once, and the ten largest hold around 1.7%. Sequenced: naive CD8+ T cells from PBMCs. All receptors come from a man younger than 35 in good health. Some clones in this sample may be carry-over from other donors' samples.

V gene TRBV7-9 combines with J gene TRBJ1-2; TRBD1 matches at 8 bases. This CDR3 is 12 amino acids long. CDR1 is SEHNR and CDR2 is FQNEAQ in the germline V gene (reference sequence). Unmatched junction bases numbered 6, after V lost 1 base and J lost 14 bases. CDR3 DNA: TGTGCCAGCAGCTTAGGGGACAGGACGTTGACCTTC. Amino acid sequence: CASSLGDRTLTF.

Only a few counts were recorded for this clone. DNA of the CDR3: TGTGCCAGTAGGGGAGTTTACCAGCCCCAGCATTTT. Its translation: CASRGVYQPQHF. V is TRBV19 and J is TRBJ1-5; D gene uncertain. V was trimmed by 6 bases and J by 7 bases, leaving 10 bases between them. The germline V gene encodes CDR1 LNHDA and CDR2 SQIVND (reference sequence). The CDR3 totals 12 residues.

The chain combines TRBV27 with TRBJ1-4; TRBD1 agrees at 7 bases. The V gene's germline CDR1 is MNHEY and CDR2 SMNVEV (reference sequence). V dropped 1 base and J dropped 7; count of bases not matched to a gene: 15. The CDR3 length is 18 residues. Here the CDR3 DNA reads TGTGCCAGCAGTTTATTGGGGTTTAGGGGGCCCAACGGTGAAAAACTGTTTTTT. Residues: CASSLLGFRGPNGEKLFF.

This clone was seen once. V usage is TRBV6-5 and J usage is TRBJ1-1; 8 positions match TRBD1. This CDR3 is 13 amino acids long. Germline V gene data show CDR1 as MNHEY and CDR2 as SVGAGI. V trimming: 6 bases; J trimming: 4 bases; junction bases outside the gene matches: 4. The CDR3 DNA sequence: TGTGCCAGCAGACCCACAGGGGGCACTGAAGCTTTCTTT. This gives the protein CASRPTGGTEAFF.

The chain has TRBV25-1 and TRBJ2-7; 12 bases fit TRBD2. CDR3 length equals 15 residues. After removal of 8 bases from V and 0 bases from J, the junction contained 5 bases not matched to a gene. Germline V gives CDR1 MGHDK, CDR2 SYGVNS. Written as DNA, the CDR3 is TGTGCCAGCCGGGGACTAGCGGGCATCTCCTACGAGCAGTACTTC. Encoded protein: CASRGLAGISYEQYF.

The V call is TRBV19, the J call TRBJ1-5; D possibly corresponds to TRBD1 (5 bases). From germline, CDR1 is LNHDA and CDR2 SQIVND (reference sequence). The CDR3 contains 15 residues. V lost 7 bases and J 4 bases, leaving 17 bases between the germline ends. CDR3 bases: TGTGCCAGTATTCAGTCAGACAGTTGGAATCAGCCCCAGCATTTT. Protein: CASIQSDSWNQPQHF.

This sequence joins TRBV19 and TRBJ1-2; maybe TRBD1 (5 bases). Trimming cost V 0 bases and J 3 bases, with 14 bases left between them. The length of the CDR3 is 16 residues. CDR1 is LNHDA and CDR2 is SQIVND in the germline V gene (reference sequence). The CDR3 sequence is CASSIDMRGGDYGYTF. CDR3 DNA: TGTGCCAGTAGTATAGATATGAGGGGAGGCGACTATGGCTACACCTTC.

The V call is TRBV7-8, the J call TRBJ2-1; 7 nucleotides agree with TRBD2. V was clipped by 3 bases and J by 6 bases; unmatched bases: 8. CDR1 SGHVS and CDR2 FQNEAQ come from the germline V gene. The CDR3 runs to 15 residues. In nucleotides, the CDR3 is TGTGCCAGCAGCTTCCGGGCTAGCGGAGTCAATGAGCAGTTCTTC. Its translation: CASSFRASGVNEQFF.

This clone is a singleton in its sample. The genes are TRBV4-2 and TRBJ2-7; the D call may be TRBD1 or TRBD2 (5 bases each). The CDR3 is 16 residues long. V was cut by 0 bases and J by 4 bases, with 16 bases left in between. Per germline, CDR1 LGHNA and CDR2 YNFKEQ. The CDR3 region is CASSQEYDGAGYEQYF. In DNA form, the CDR3 reads TGTGCCAGCAGCCAAGAGTATGACGGGGCGGGTTACGAGCAGTACTTC.

The chain employs TRBV7-9 and TRBJ1-1; D is unresolved. V gave up 5 bases and J gave up 6 bases, with 19 bases separating them. CDR3 length: 15 residues. CDR1 and CDR2 from the germline V gene are SEHNR and FQNEAQ (reference sequence). The CDR3 region has the DNA TGTGCCAGCAGCCCGAGGCCCACGGAAGGCTCTGAAGCTTTCTTT. Encoded protein: CASSPRPTEGSEAFF.

This clone turned up a few times. The chain combines TRBV30 with TRBJ1-1; TRBD1 agrees at 9 bases. This CDR3 is 15 amino acids long. Germline-derived CDR1 and CDR2 are GTSNPN and SVGIG (reference sequence). The J segment lost 5 bases and the V segment lost 0 bases, leaving 7 bases of the junction unmatched. The CDR3 sequence: CAWSVAGQGLTEAFF. CDR3 sequence (DNA): TGTGCCTGGAGTGTAGCGGGACAGGGATTAACTGAAGCTTTCTTT.

The chain is built from TRBV28 and TRBJ1-2, with a weak D call TRBD1 (5 bases). The V end lost 6 bases, the J end lost 2 bases, and 10 bases lay between the germline ends. The germline CDR1 and CDR2 sequences are MDHEN and SYDVKM. CDR3 length: 13 residues. In nucleotides, the CDR3 is TGTGCCAGCAGGCGGGGCGAAAACTATGGCTACACCTTC. It translates to CASRRGENYGYTF.

As to this clone: A read error may account for a junction end that differs from germline. V and J are TRBV9 and TRBJ1-2; no clear D. This CDR3 spans 14 amino acids. Looked up from germline, CDR1 is SGDLS and CDR2 is YYNGEE. Here the CDR3 reads CASTVGRSNYGYTF. Here the CDR3 DNA reads TGTGCCAGCACCGTAGGCAGATCTAACTATGGCTACACCTTC.

Only one count was recorded for this clone. This chain connects TRBV28 to TRBJ2-7; 13 nucleotides align to TRBD2. V dropped 6 bases and J dropped 3; count of bases not matched to a gene: 14. Germline V CDR1 and CDR2: MDHEN, SYDVKM. This CDR3 contains 18 residues. This chain's CDR3 is CASRPTSGRTPLFYEQYF. Written as DNA, the CDR3 is TGTGCCAGCAGGCCGACTAGCGGGAGGACCCCCCTATTCTACGAGCAGTACTTC.